Listed below are T cell receptor beta chains from one sample, sequenced in a study of blood T cell repertoires in COVID-19. The table came from immunoSEQ multiplex PCR; TCRdb's copy has only in-frame clones and leaves some out. The sample consists of 200,000 to 300,000 clones, roughly 90% of them appearing once. The sample comprised PBMCs or T cells enriched from blood (not recorded which). All receptors derive from a woman in her thirties with acute COVID-19. The CDR3 runs from the conserved cysteine through the conserved F or W. D genes are given only for firm matches. Only some rows state a clone size, as once, few, many or a class for expanded clones.

>TRBJ2-7|13|TRBV27|.|.
TGTGCCAGCAGTTTGAGGGTTTCCTACGAGCAGTACTTC
CASSLRVSYEQYF
>TRBJ2-6|14|TRBV5-6|.|.
TGTGCCAGCAAACCCCGAGGGACTCCCAACGTCCTGACTTTC
CASKPRGTPNVLTF
>TRBJ1-2|15|TRBV4-3|.|.
TGCGCCAGCAGCCAAGAGGCACGGAGTGCCTATGGCTACACCTTC
CASSQEARSAYGYTF
>TRBJ1-2|12|TRBV2|.|.
TGTGCCAGCATTGCCGGAGACTATGGCTACACCTTC
CASIAGDYGYTF
>TRBJ2-7|12|TRBV5-6|.|.
TGTGCCAGCAGCCGGACATCATCGATGCAGTACTTC
CASSRTSSMQYF
>TRBJ2-5|16|TRBV4-1|TRBD2|.
TGCGCCAGCAGCCAAGTTGGGACTAGGCACCAAGAGACCCAGTACTTC
CASSQVGTRHQETQYF
>TRBJ1-2|13|TRBV2|.|.
TGTGCCAGCAGTGTAGGGGATAACTATGGCTACACCTTC
CASSVGDNYGYTF
>TRBJ2-2|15|TRBV10-3|TRBD2|.
TGTGCCATCAGTGAGGGACTAGCGGGGACCGGGGAGCTGTTTTTT
CAISEGLAGTGELFF
>TRBJ2-2|17|TRBV4-3|TRBD2|few
TGCGCCAGCAGCCAAGGACGAGCGGGGGGCTACACCGGGGAGCTGTTTTTT
CASSQGRAGGYTGELFF
>TRBJ1-3|16|TRBV27|.|.
TGTGCCAGCAGTCCTGGGGGGGACTTCGCTGGAAACACCATATATTTT
CASSPGGDFAGNTIYF
>TRBJ2-5|12|TRBV29-1|TRBD1|.
TGCAGCGCAGTGGACAGGGCAGAGACCCAGTACTTC
CSAVDRAETQYF
>TRBJ2-2|15|TRBV6-1|.|.
TGTGCCAGCAGTGAATCCGACAGCGCGGCCGGGGAGCTGTTTTTT
CASSESDSAAGELFF
>TRBJ2-3|17|TRBV14|.|.
TGTGCCAGCAGCCAAGATCTTTTTAGGGGGAGCACAGATACGCAGTATTTT
CASSQDLFRGSTDTQYF
>TRBJ1-5|14|TRBV9|.|.
TGTGCCAGCAGCGAAACAGGGAACAATCAGCCCCAGCATTTT
CASSETGNNQPQHF
>TRBJ1-1|15|TRBV18|TRBD1|.
TGTGCCAGCTCACGACAGCAGGGGGCCGGGGGTGAAGCTTTCTTT
CASSRQQGAGGEAFF
>TRBJ2-5|16|TRBV5-5|TRBD2|.
TGTGCCAGCAGCTCGACTAGCGGGGGGGCCCAAGAGACCCAGTACTTC
CASSSTSGGAQETQYF
>TRBJ1-5|16|TRBV5-8|.|once
TGTGCCAGCAGCTTGATGAGGCGGGGGTTCGAGCAGCCCCAGCATTTT
CASSLMRRGFEQPQHF
>TRBJ1-5|13|TRBV6-5|.|.
TGTGCCAGCAGTTACTCTCCGCGGCAGCCCCAGCATTTT
CASSYSPRQPQHF
>TRBJ1-1|14|TRBV2|TRBD1|.
TGTGCCAGCATTCCGACAGGGGGTAACACTGAAGCTTTCTTT
CASIPTGGNTEAFF
>TRBJ1-2|14|TRBV2|.|few
TGTGCCAGCAGAAACAGGGTTGGGAACTATGGCTACACCTTC
CASRNRVGNYGYTF
>TRBJ1-5|18|TRBV6-1|.|few
TGTGCCAGCAGTGCAGGGAGGGAGAGGCATTATAGCAATCAGCCCCAGCATTTT
CASSAGRERHYSNQPQHF
>TRBJ2-3|16|TRBV25-1|.|.
TGTGCCAGCAGTGGCCCTTCGGGACATAACACAGATACGCAGTATTTT
CASSGPSGHNTDTQYF
>TRBJ1-2|15|TRBV15|TRBD1|once
TGTGCCACCAGCAGAGATTTAGGGACAGGGTGGGGCTACACCTTC
CATSRDLGTGWGYTF
>TRBJ1-1|14|TRBV19|.|.
TGTGCCAGTAGTGGAGAGACAGCGAACACTGAAGCTTTCTTT
CASSGETANTEAFF
>TRBJ2-7|13|TRBV20-1|.|.
TGCAGTGCTAGTTGGCGGCTCACCTACGAGCAGTACTTC
CSASWRLTYEQYF
>TRBJ1-4|15|TRBV9|.|.
TGTGCCAGCGCTATAGGGAGCGGGGGAGAGGCGAAACTGTTTTTT
CASAIGSGGEAKLFF
>TRBJ1-1|17|TRBV9|TRBD1|.
TGTGCCAGCAGCGTAGAAGGAATGGGACAGGGACATCCTGAAGCTTTCTTT
CASSVEGMGQGHPEAFF
>TRBJ2-1|13|TRBV12-3/TRBV12-4|.|.
TGTGCCAGCACCCCGACTAGATTCACTGAGCAGTTCTTC
CASTPTRFTEQFF
>TRBJ1-5|12|TRBV28|.|once
TGTGCCAGCGGAGCAGGAGGCCAGCCCCAGCATTTT
CASGAGGQPQHF
>TRBJ1-3|14|TRBV5-1|TRBD1|.
TGCGCCAGCAGCCCGGACAGGGGTGGAAACACCATATATTTT
CASSPDRGGNTIYF
>TRBJ2-6|16|TRBV7-3|TRBD2|once
TGTGCCAGCGGGGAAGCGGGGACCTCTGGGGCCAACGTCCTGACTTTC
CASGEAGTSGANVLTF
>TRBJ1-4|13|TRBV7-2|.|.
TGTGCCAGCAGCTATCCGGGGGGGAGAAAACTGTTTTTT
CASSYPGGRKLFF
>TRBJ1-6|13|TRBV28|TRBD1|.
TGTGCCAGCAGTAGACAGGGCAATTCACCCCTCCACTTT
CASSRQGNSPLHF
>TRBJ2-3|13|TRBV6-5|.|.
TGTGCCAGCACCGCAGATTACACAGATACGCAGTATTTT
CASTADYTDTQYF
>TRBJ1-6|15|TRBV4-3|TRBD1|many
TGCGCCAGCAGCCTGTCCGGGACAGGCAATTCACCCCTCCACTTT
CASSLSGTGNSPLHF
>TRBJ1-4|14|TRBV19|.|once
TGTGCCAGTAGTATTGACAGTTTTGATGAAAAACTGTTTTTT
CASSIDSFDEKLFF
>TRBJ1-3|18|TRBV5-4|.|.
TGTGCCAGCAGCTTGGGGGGGTCGGCAGGGGTCCTCGGAAACACCATATATTTT
CASSLGGSAGVLGNTIYF
>TRBJ2-2|12|TRBV12-3/TRBV12-4|.|.
TGTGCCAGCAGTCGAGTGACCGGGGAGCTGTTTTTT
CASSRVTGELFF
>TRBJ2-2|15|TRBV9|TRBD2|.
TGTGCCAGCAGCGTAACTAGCGGGGCCCAGTGGGAGCTGTTTTTT
CASSVTSGAQWELFF
>TRBJ1-2|12|TRBV9|TRBD1|.
TGTGCCAGCAGCTCGGGACAGGTGGACTACACCTTC
CASSSGQVDYTF
>TRBJ2-4|16|TRBV7-6|TRBD1|.
TGTGCCAGCAGCTCGGGACAGGGTGGTTCCAAAAACATTCAGTACTTC
CASSSGQGGSKNIQYF
>TRBJ2-7|14|TRBV29-1|TRBD1|.
TGCAGCGTTGAAGGGCCCAGGGGGCCAGGGGAGCAGTACTTC
CSVEGPRGPGEQYF
>TRBJ1-6|15|TRBV5-8|TRBD1|.
TGTGCCAGCAGCTGGGGGGACAGGGATGCTTCACCCCTCCACTTT
CASSWGDRDASPLHF
>TRBJ2-3|17|TRBV3-1/TRBV3-2|TRBD2|once
TGTGCCAGCAGCCAAGATCCCCTAGCGGGGGGCACAGATACGCAGTATTTT
CASSQDPLAGGTDTQYF
>TRBJ2-1|13|TRBV2|.|.
TGTGCCAGCAGTCCTTCACTATACAATGAGCAGTTCTTC
CASSPSLYNEQFF
>TRBJ2-7|15|TRBV19|TRBD2|.
TGTGCCAGTAGTCCGACGGCGGGGGGCCGCTACGAGCAGTACTTC
CASSPTAGGRYEQYF
>TRBJ2-1|16|TRBV4-3|.|.
TGCGCCAGCAGCCATTGGGGGGGGCACTCCTACAATGAGCAGTTCTTC
CASSHWGGHSYNEQFF
>TRBJ1-1|15|TRBV5-4|TRBD1|.
TGTGCCACCTACAGGGGCAGCGCACCGGGGACTGAAGCTTTCTTT
CATYRGSAPGTEAFF
>TRBJ1-2|14|TRBV6-5|.|.
TGTGCCAGCAGTTACGAAGGCAGGAACTATGGCTACACCTTC
CASSYEGRNYGYTF
>TRBJ2-7|13|TRBV30|.|.
TGTGCCTGGAGTGTACAAAGTTCCTACGAGCAGTACTTC
CAWSVQSSYEQYF
>TRBJ2-2|17|TRBV18|TRBD1|.
TGTGCCAGCTCACCAGAGACACAGGGGAGTAGGGCCGGGGAGCTGTTTTTT
CASSPETQGSRAGELFF
>TRBJ2-7|13|TRBV2|TRBD1|.
TGTGCCAGCAAAACAGGGGGGACCTACGAGCAGTACTTC
CASKTGGTYEQYF
>TRBJ1-1|14|TRBV29-1|.|.
TGCAGCTCTGTACAGGGTCTAGGGGTCGCTGAAGCTTTCTTT
CSSVQGLGVAEAFF
>TRBJ1-1|11|TRBV10-3|TRBD1|.
TGTGCCATCAGTGGGGACAGGGAAGCTTTCTTT
CAISGDREAFF
>TRBJ1-5|14|TRBV6-5|.|.
TGTGCCAGCAAGCCAGGAGGGGCGGGTCAGCCCCAGCATTTT
CASKPGGAGQPQHF
>TRBJ2-1|21|TRBV10-3|TRBD2|.
TGTGCCATCAGTGAGACGCCGGGATCCCCGCGGGAGTCCCTATACTACAATGAGCAGTTCTTC
CAISETPGSPRESLYYNEQFF
>TRBJ1-2|13|TRBV5-1|TRBD1|.
TGCGCCAGCACCGTCAGCACAGGGGACGGCTACACCTTC
CASTVSTGDGYTF
>TRBJ2-5|15|TRBV10-1|.|.
TGCGCCAGCAGTGTTGGAGGGGGCGGTGCGGAGACCCAGTACTTC
CASSVGGGGAETQYF